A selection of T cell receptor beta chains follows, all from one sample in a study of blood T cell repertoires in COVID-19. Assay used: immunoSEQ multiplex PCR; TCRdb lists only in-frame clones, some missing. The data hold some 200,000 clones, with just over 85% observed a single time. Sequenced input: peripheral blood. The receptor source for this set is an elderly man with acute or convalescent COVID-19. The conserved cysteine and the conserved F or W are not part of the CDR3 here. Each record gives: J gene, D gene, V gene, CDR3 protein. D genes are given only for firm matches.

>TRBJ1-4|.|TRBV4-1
ASSQGMTATNEKLF
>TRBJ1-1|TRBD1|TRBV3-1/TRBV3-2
ASSHITGGKNTEAF
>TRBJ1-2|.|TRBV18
ASSPGAGGYT
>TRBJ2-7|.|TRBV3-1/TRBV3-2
ASSQDVSSEQY
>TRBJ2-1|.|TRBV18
ASSRYRDIGEQF
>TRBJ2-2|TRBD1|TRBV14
ASSHGQGVYSGELF
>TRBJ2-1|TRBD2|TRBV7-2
ASSIYPRTSGLNNEQF
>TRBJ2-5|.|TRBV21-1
ASSPTGDETQY
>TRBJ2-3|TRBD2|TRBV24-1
ATSDPGGTTDTQY
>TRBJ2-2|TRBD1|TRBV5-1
ASSLTGGGGELF
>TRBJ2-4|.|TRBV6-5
ASTSPGGIQY
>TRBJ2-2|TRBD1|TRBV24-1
ATSDQGAGTGELF
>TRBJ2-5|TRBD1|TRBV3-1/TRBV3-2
ASSHEDRGVTQY
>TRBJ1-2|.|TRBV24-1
ATSGSGVRGYT
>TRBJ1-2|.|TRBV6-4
ASSDSAGASYGYT
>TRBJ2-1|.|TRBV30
AWSTSGETYNEQF
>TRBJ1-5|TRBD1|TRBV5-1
ASSRGQGASSNQPQH
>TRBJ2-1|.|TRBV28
ARTESSYNEQF
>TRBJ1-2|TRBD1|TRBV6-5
ASSPGQGRYGYT
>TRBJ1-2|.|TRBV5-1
ASSFQGPNYGYT
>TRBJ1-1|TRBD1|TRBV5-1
ASSPAGQPNTEAF
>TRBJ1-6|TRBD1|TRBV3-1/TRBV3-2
ASSRDRDYNSPLH
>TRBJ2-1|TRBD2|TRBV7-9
ASTKALAGVGGEQF
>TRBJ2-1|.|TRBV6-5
ASSYYGQGRSSEQF
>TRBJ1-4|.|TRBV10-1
ASSEGRGEKLF